The 22 T cell receptor beta chains given below trace back to one sample, sequenced in a study of cytomegalovirus exposure and HLA in healthy donors. Both 60 Vbeta primers and 13 Jbeta primers went into the PCR. Some clones are missing from TCRdb's copy, which holds only in-frame ones; the method was immunoSEQ multiplex PCR. The data show about 190,000 clones, under 80% seen once. The sample taken for sequencing was PBMCs. The receptors derive from a man aged 25-45 years in good health and CMV-seropositive.

This clone was detected once. The chain uses TRBV20-1 and TRBJ1-4; the D is unclear. Trimming took 4 bases from V and 11 from J, leaving 11 bases between them. This CDR3 spans 11 amino acids. CDR1 DFQATT and CDR2 SNEGSKA come from the germline V gene (reference sequence). The CDR3 nucleotides are TGCAGTGCTACGGACGGGAAGAAACTGTTTTTT. Protein product: CSATDGKKLFF.

V gene TRBV6-6 combines with J gene TRBJ1-3; the D gene is possibly TRBD1 (6 bases). Germline loops: CDR1 MNHNY, CDR2 SVGAGI (reference sequence). Trimming took 2 bases from V and 1 from J, leaving 12 bases between them. CDR3 length equals 16 residues. In nucleotides, the CDR3 is TGTGCCAGCAGTTACGTAGCAGGGGCATCTGGAAACACCATATATTTT. Residues: CASSYVAGASGNTIYF.

The chain recombines TRBV11-2 with TRBJ2-1; TRBD2 matches at 8 bases. In germline, CDR1 is SGHAT, CDR2 FQNNGV. This CDR3 is built from 12 residues. V gave up 5 bases and J gave up 10 bases; unmatched junction bases: 4. The CDR3 region has the DNA TGTGCCAGCAGCCGGGGGGGGCCCGAGCAGTTCTTC. Translated, it gives CASSRGGPEQFF.

The rearrangement uses TRBV10-3 and TRBJ1-6; D remains unclear. The CDR3 has 15 residues. Germline CDR1 ENHRY, CDR2 SYGVKD. Trimming took off 9 bases at V and 7 bases at J, with 19 bases between the two ends. Here the CDR3 DNA reads TGTGCCATATCCCAAGCCGCCGGGAAGAATTCACCCCTCCACTTT. Translation: CAISQAAGKNSPLHF.

This chain joins TRBV7-2 and TRBJ2-3; no definite D call. Per germline, CDR1 SGHTA and CDR2 FQGNSA. V was shortened by 5 bases and J by 7 bases, with 16 bases between the two germline ends. The CDR3 extends over 14 amino acids. DNA for the CDR3: TGTGCCAGCAGCCCCTCCGGAGCATCGAATACGCAGTATTTT. Translated, it gives CASSPSGASNTQYF.

The CDR3 spells CASSLVTRGGKETQYF. The CDR3 bases are TGTGCCAGCAGCTTAGTTACTCGCGGGGGGAAAGAGACCCAGTACTTC. V usage is TRBV7-2 and J usage is TRBJ2-5; 8 nucleotides match TRBD2. The V and J ends lost 1 base and 3 bases, in that order; junction bases with no gene match: 7. Germline CDR1 and CDR2: SGHTA and FQGNSA. The CDR3 sequence is 16 residues long.

The rearrangement uses TRBV28 and TRBJ1-1; maybe TRBD1 (6 bases). V lost 3 bases and J lost 2, with 10 bases in between. This CDR3 has 14 amino acids. Looked up from germline, CDR1 is MDHEN and CDR2 is SYDVKM. The CDR3 here is CASSFGTLNTEAFF. The CDR3 DNA sequence: TGTGCCAGCAGTTTCGGGACACTTAACACTGAAGCTTTCTTT.

J is TRBJ2-2 and V is TRBV25-1; 9 positions match TRBD1. V was clipped by 0 bases and J by 5 bases; unmatched bases: 10. CDR3 size: 18 residues. Germline CDR1 is MGHDK and CDR2 is SYGVNS. The CDR3 DNA reads as TGTGCCAGCAGTGAATATGTAATAAGGACAGGGGAGACCGGGGAGCTGTTTTTT. Its protein is CASSEYVIRTGETGELFF.

V is TRBV11-2 and J is TRBJ2-7; D is perhaps TRBD2 (5 bases). Trimming removed 2 bases at V and 1 base at J, with 6 bases between. From germline, CDR1 is SGHAT and CDR2 FQNNGV. The CDR3 is made up of 13 amino acids. CDR3 amino acids: CASSLRESYEQYF. In nucleotides, the CDR3 is TGTGCCAGCAGCTTAAGGGAGTCCTACGAGCAGTACTTC.

The CDR3 nucleotides are TGTGCCAGCAGGGGACAGCTCAATCAGCCCCAGCATTTT. This sequence encodes CASRGQLNQPQHF. The chain links TRBV2 to TRBJ1-5; TRBD1 matches 7 bases. CDR3 length: 13 residues. Trimming at V came to 6 bases and at J to 3 bases, leaving 2 bases not matched to a gene. Germline V gene lookup returns CDR1 SNHLY and CDR2 FYNNEI.

This chain connects TRBV15 to TRBJ2-7, with TRBD1 matching over 7 bases. After removal of 0 bases from V and 5 bases from J, the junction contained 7 bases not matched to a gene. CDR3 length equals 15 residues. Germline V gene sequence: CDR1 LNHNV, CDR2 YYDKDF (reference sequence). CDR3: CATSRERGREDEQYF. Here the CDR3 DNA reads TGTGCCACCAGCAGAGAGAGGGGGCGAGAGGACGAGCAGTACTTC.

For this clone: This same CDR3 is encoded by further DNA sequences in the sample. V gene TRBV15 combines with J gene TRBJ2-1, with D possibly TRBD2 on 5 matching bases. Deletions cut 2 bases from V and 0 bases from J, with 11 bases between. CDR1 LNHNV and CDR2 YYDKDF come from the germline V gene (reference sequence). The CDR3 loop spans 16 amino acids. The CDR3 nucleotides are TGTGCCACCAGCAGACCGGGGTCGAGCTCCTACAATGAGCAGTTCTTC. This sequence encodes CATSRPGSSSYNEQFF.

In regard to this clone: An end of the junction does not agree with germline; a read error may underlie this. V usage is TRBV7-9 and J usage is TRBJ2-1, with 9 bases lining up with TRBD2. Germline V gene data show CDR1 as SEHNR and CDR2 as FQNEAQ (reference sequence). The CDR3 is made up of 16 amino acids. The CDR3 DNA is TGTTCCAGCAGCCACAGCGGGGGGAGCTCCTACAATGAGCAGTTCTTC. Protein product: CSSSHSGGSSYNEQFF.

V and J are TRBV25-1 and TRBJ2-1, with a possible D match to TRBD2 (5 bases). V was cut by 6 bases and J by 8 bases, with 17 bases left in between. Germline V CDR1 and CDR2: MGHDK, SYGVNS. The CDR3 is 14 amino acids. The CDR3 reads CASRHKAEVHEQFF. CDR3 DNA sequence: TGTGCCAGCAGGCATAAAGCGGAAGTCCATGAGCAGTTCTTC.

The rearrangement links TRBV30 to TRBJ2-2; D unresolved. CDR1 and CDR2 from the germline V gene are GTSNPN and SVGIG (reference sequence). This CDR3 is built from 12 residues. Trimming removed 4 bases from V and 4 bases from J, with 7 bases in between. The DNA of the CDR3 is TGTGCCTGGAAGCCGGGCACCGGGGAGCTGTTTTTT. Encoded protein: CAWKPGTGELFF.

In its sample, this clone was seen once. This chain connects TRBV27 to TRBJ1-5; possibly TRBD1 for D (5 bases). CDR1 MNHEY and CDR2 SMNVEV come from the germline V gene (reference sequence). This CDR3 comprises 18 residues. Between the trimmed V and J ends, which lost 5 bases and 2 bases, there was a span of 22 bases. The CDR3 DNA reads TGTGCCAGCAGTCCCCTTAAGGGGCTGGGGTTGGGCAATCAGCCCCAGCATTTT. Its translation: CASSPLKGLGLGNQPQHF.

This chain uses TRBV7-9 with TRBJ1-1; possible D gene TRBD1, 5 bases. This CDR3 has 15 amino acids. Trimming cost V 5 bases and J 5 bases, with 18 bases left between them. Germline V gives CDR1 SEHNR, CDR2 FQNEAQ (reference sequence). The CDR3 is CASSPTRGGGTEAFF. Written as DNA, the CDR3 is TGTGCCAGCAGCCCCACACGGGGCGGAGGGACTGAAGCTTTCTTT.

V is TRBV19 and J is TRBJ2-1, with 14 bases lining up with TRBD2. J was trimmed by 7 bases and V by 6 bases; bases with no gene match: 2. CDR3 size: 14 residues. Germline V lookup: CDR1 LNHDA, CDR2 SQIVND (reference sequence). CDR3 DNA: TGTGCCAGTAGGGGGACTAGCGGGAGAAATGAGCAGTTCTTC. Amino acid sequence: CASRGTSGRNEQFF.

This clone was counted only a few times. The CDR3 DNA sequence: TGCGCCAGCTCCCGGGACACCGGTGACACCGGGGAGCTGTTTTTT. Translation gives CASSRDTGDTGELFF. V and J are TRBV5-1 and TRBJ2-2; D might be TRBD1 (6 bases). Per germline, CDR1 SGHRS and CDR2 YFSETQ. The CDR3 is 15 amino acids. V was pared by 7 bases and J by 3 bases, with 16 bases between.

V and J are TRBV2 and TRBJ1-1; D is ambiguous. The V gene's germline CDR1 is SNHLY and CDR2 FYNNEI. With 6 bases removed from V and 1 base from J, the gap between germline ends came to 9 bases. CDR3 length: 13 residues. The chain's CDR3 is CASSNNRNTEAFF. DNA of the CDR3: TGTGCCAGCAGCAATAACAGGAACACTGAAGCTTTCTTT.

This clone was detected only once. This chain uses TRBV7-2 with TRBJ1-1; no clear D. V shed 1 base and J shed 5 bases, with 8 bases lying between them. Germline loops: CDR1 SGHTA, CDR2 FQGNSA. This CDR3 has 13 amino acids. The CDR3 spells CASSLGGWTEAFF. CDR3 sequence (DNA): TGTGCCAGCAGCTTAGGAGGGTGGACTGAAGCTTTCTTT.

This chain uses TRBV5-4 with TRBJ2-1, with 13 nucleotides matching TRBD2. The CDR3 is 13 amino acids. V shed 7 bases and J 7 bases; nucleotides not matched to a gene: 2. The germline V gene encodes CDR1 SGHNT and CDR2 YYREEE (reference sequence). The CDR3 loop is CASRLAGGNEQFF. For the CDR3, the DNA is TGTGCCAGCCGACTAGCGGGAGGTAATGAGCAGTTCTTC.